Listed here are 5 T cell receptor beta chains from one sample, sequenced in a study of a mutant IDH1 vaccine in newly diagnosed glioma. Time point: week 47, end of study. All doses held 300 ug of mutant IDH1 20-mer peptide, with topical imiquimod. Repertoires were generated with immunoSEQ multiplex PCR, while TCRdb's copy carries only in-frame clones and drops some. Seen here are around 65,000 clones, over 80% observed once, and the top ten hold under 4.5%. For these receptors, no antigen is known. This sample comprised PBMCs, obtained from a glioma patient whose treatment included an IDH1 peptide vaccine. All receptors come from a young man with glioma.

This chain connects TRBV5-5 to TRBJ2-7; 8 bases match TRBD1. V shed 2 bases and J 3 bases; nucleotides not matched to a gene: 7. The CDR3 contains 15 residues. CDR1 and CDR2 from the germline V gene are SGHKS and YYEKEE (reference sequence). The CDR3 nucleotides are TGTGCCAGCAGCTTCAGGGGGCAATTAAGCTACGAGCAGTACTTC. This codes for CASSFRGQLSYEQYF.

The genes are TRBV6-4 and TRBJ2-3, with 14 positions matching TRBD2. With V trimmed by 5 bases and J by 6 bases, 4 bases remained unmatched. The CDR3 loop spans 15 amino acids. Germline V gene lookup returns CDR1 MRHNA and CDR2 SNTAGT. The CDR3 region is CASSLTSGGVDTQYF. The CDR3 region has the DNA TGTGCCAGCAGTCTGACTAGCGGGGGGGTGGATACGCAGTATTTT.

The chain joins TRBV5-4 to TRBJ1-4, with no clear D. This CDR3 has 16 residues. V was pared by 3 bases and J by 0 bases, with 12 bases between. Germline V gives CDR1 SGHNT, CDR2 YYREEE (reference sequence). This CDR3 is CASSWAPSATNEKLFF. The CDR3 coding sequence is TGTGCCAGCAGCTGGGCACCTTCTGCAACTAATGAAAAACTGTTTTTT.

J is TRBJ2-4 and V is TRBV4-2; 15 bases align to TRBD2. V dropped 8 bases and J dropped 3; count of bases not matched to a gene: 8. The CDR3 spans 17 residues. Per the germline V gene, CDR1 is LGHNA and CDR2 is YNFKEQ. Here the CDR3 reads CASGGTSGGTYKNIQYF. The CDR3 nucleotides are TGTGCCAGCGGTGGGACTAGCGGGGGGACCTACAAAAACATTCAGTACTTC.

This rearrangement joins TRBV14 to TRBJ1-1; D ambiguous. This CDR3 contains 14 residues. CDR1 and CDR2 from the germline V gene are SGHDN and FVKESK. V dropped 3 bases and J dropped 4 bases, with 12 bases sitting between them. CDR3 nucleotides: TGTGCCAGCAGCCATCAAATTTTTGGCACTGAAGCTTTCTTT. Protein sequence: CASSHQIFGTEAFF.